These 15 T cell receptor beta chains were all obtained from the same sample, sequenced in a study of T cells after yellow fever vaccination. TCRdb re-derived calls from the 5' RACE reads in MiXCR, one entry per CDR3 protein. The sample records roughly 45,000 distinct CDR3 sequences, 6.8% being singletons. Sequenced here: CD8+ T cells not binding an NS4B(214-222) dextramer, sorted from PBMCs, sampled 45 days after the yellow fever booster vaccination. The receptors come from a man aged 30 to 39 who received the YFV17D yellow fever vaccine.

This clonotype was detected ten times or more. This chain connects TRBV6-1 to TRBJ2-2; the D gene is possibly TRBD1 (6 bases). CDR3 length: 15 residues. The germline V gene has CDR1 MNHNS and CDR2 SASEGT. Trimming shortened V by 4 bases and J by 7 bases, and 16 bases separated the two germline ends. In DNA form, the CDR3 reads TGTGCCAGCAGTGCGCTGGCAGGGGTTAACGGGGAGCTGTTTTTT. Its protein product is CASSALAGVNGELFF.

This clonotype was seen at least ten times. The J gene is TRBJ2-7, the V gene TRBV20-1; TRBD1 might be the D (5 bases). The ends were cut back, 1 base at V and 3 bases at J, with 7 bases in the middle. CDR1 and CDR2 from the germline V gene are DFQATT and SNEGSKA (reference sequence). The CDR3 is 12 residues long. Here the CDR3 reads CSARGGGYEQYF. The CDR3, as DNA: TGCAGTGCTAGAGGGGGCGGCTACGAGCAGTACTTC.

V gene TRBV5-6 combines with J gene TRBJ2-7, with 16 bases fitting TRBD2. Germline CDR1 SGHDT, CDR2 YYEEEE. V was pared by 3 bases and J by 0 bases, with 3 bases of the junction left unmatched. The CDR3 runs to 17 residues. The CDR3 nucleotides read TGTGCCAGCAGCTCGGGACTAGCGGGAGGGTACTCCTACGAGCAGTACTTC. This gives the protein CASSSGLAGGYSYEQYF.

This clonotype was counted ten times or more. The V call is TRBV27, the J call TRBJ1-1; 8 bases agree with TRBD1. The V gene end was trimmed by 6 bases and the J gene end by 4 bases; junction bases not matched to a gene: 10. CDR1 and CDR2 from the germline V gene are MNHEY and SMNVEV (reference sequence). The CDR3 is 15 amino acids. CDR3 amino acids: CASRARGTGGTEAFF. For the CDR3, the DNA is TGTGCCAGCAGGGCCAGGGGAACAGGGGGCACTGAAGCTTTCTTT.

CDR3 sequence (DNA): TGTGCCAGCAGCCCAACCCCTGATACGCAGTATTTT. Amino acid sequence: CASSPTPDTQYF. The chain recombines TRBV11-2 with TRBJ2-3, with no clear D. Trimming pared 5 bases from V and 6 bases from J, leaving 9 bases between. CDR1 and CDR2 (germline): SGHAT, FQNNGV. This CDR3 is 12 amino acids long. Complete variable domain (other parts from reference TRBV11-2 and TRBJ2-3): EAGVAQSPRYKIIEKRQSVAFWCNPISGHATLYWYQQILGQGPKLLIQFQNNGVVDDSQLPKDRFSAERLKGVDSTLKIQPAKLEDSAVYLCASSPTPDTQYFGPGTRLTVL.

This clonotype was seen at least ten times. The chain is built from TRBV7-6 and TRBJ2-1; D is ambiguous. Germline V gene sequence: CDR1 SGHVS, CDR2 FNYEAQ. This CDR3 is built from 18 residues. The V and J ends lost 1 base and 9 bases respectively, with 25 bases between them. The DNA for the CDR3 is TGTGCCAGCAGCTTAGGCCTCCGGAAGGAGACGGTAGTCGGTGAGCAGTTCTTC. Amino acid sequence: CASSLGLRKETVVGEQFF.

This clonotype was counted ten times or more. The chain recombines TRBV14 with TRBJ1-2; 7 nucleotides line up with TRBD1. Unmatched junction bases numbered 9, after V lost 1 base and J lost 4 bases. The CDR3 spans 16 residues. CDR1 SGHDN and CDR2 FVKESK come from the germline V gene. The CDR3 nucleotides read TGTGCCAGCAGCCAAGGACAGGGCTGGCCGGGCTATGGCTACACCTTC. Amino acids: CASSQGQGWPGYGYTF.

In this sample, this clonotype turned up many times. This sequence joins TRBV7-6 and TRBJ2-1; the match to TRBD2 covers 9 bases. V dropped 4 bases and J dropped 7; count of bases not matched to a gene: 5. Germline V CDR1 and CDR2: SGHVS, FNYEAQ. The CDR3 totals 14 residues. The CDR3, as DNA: TGTGCCAGCAGCTGGGATAGCGGGAGTAATGAGCAGTTCTTC. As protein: CASSWDSGSNEQFF. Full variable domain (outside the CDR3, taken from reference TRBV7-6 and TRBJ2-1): GAGVSQSPRYKVTKRGQDVALRCDPISGHVSLYWYRQALGQGPEFLTYFNYEAQQDKSGLPNDRFSAERPEGSISTLTIQRTEQRDSAMYRCASSWDSGSNEQFFGPGTRLTVL.

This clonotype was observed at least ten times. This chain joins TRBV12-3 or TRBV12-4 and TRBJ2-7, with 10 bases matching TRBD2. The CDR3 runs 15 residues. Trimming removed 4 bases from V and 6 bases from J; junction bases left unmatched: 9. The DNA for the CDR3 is TGTGCCAGCAGTTCGCCGGGAAGCGGGAGGGGCGAGCAGTACTTC. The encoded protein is CASSSPGSGRGEQYF.

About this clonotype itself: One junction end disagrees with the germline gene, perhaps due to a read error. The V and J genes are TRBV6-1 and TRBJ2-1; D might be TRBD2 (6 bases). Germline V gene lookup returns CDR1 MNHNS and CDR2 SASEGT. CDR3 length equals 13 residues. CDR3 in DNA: TGTGCCACCAGTACCATGGAGGGGTATGAGCAGTTCTTC. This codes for CATSTMEGYEQFF.

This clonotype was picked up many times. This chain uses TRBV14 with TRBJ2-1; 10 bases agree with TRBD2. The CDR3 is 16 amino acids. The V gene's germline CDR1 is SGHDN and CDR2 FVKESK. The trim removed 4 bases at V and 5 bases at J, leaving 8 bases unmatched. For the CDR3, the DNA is TGTGCCAGCAGCCTTATTCCGGGACTAGCGAACAATGAGCAGTTCTTC. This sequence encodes CASSLIPGLANNEQFF.

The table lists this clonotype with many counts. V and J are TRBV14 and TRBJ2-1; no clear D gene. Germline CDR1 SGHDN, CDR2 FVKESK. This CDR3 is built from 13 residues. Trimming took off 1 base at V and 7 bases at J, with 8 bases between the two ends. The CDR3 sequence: CASSQVRWNEQFF. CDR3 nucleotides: TGTGCCAGCAGCCAAGTCAGGTGGAATGAGCAGTTCTTC. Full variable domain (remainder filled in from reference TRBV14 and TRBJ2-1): EAGVTQFPSHSVIEKGQTVTLRCDPISGHDNLYWYRRVMGKEIKFLLHFVKESKQDESGMPNNRFLAERTGGTYSTLKVQPAELEDSGVYFCASSQVRWNEQFFGPGTRLTVL.

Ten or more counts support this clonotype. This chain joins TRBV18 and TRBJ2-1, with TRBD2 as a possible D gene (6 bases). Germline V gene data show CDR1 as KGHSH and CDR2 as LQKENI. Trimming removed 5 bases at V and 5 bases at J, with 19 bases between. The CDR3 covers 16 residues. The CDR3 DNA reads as TGTGCCAGCTCAAAAATAGCGGAGAGTCTTAACAATGAGCAGTTCTTC. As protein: CASSKIAESLNNEQFF.

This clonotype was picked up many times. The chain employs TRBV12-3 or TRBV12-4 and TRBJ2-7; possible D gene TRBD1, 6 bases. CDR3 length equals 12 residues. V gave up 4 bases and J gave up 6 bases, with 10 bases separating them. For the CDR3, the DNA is TGTGCCAGCAGTTCAGGACAGCCCGAGCAGTACTTC. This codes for CASSSGQPEQYF.

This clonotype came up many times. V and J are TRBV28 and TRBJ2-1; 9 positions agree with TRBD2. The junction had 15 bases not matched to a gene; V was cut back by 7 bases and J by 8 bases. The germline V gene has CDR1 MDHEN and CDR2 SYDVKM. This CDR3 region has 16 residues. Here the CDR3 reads CASIPLPAGGIDEQFF. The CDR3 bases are TGTGCCAGCATTCCGTTGCCGGCGGGAGGGATCGATGAGCAGTTCTTC.